Detailed here is one TCR beta chain. Antigen specificity is unknown. The record originates from a study of cytomegalovirus exposure and HLA in healthy donors. Researchers ran the PCR with 60 Vbeta and 13 Jbeta primers. The assay was immunoSEQ multiplex PCR, and TCRdb's table has in-frame clones only and misses some. The sample lists some 120,000 clones; 65% to 85% were seen once. This CDR3 spans 10 amino acids. Germline V gene lookup returns CDR1 SEHNR and CDR2 FQNEAQ (reference sequence). Whole-study results and caveats: An Asian-associated ancestry cluster reportedly showed fewer N-insertions than the approximately 630-donor mean in a later analysis.

The clonotype originates from a man between 18 and 35 years old in good health and CMV-seropositive. This chain connects TRBV7-9 to TRBJ1-5; D is unresolved. The sequenced sample was PBMCs. CDR3 sequence: CSVGKRAQHF. CDR3 nucleotide sequence: TGTTCCGTCGGGAAAAGGGCCCAGCATTTT.